This T cell receptor beta chain is from a study of shared T cell receptors in the human thymus. This CDR3 is built from 17 residues. Trimming at V came to 1 base and at J to 3 bases, leaving 3 bases not matched to a gene. From germline, CDR1 is PRHDT and CDR2 FYEKMQ (reference sequence). Repertoires were generated with immunoSEQ multiplex PCR, while TCRdb's copy carries only in-frame clones and drops some. Of hundreds of thousands of clones listed, over 75% are singletons. These records were also assigned to another study, of human thymus T cells. This second study says: Apparent bias marked the V and J gene usage of thymic and blood repertoires.

The TCR originated in a boy younger than two with a congenital heart defect. The specimen sequenced was thymocytes. The chain has TRBV13 and TRBJ2-6; 10 nucleotides line up with TRBD1. The CDR3 loop is CASSLATGGGGANVLTF. The CDR3 region has the DNA TGTGCCAGCAGCTTAGCGACAGGGGGCGGTGGGGCCAACGTCCTGACTTTC. The full variable domain, its missing parts supplied by reference TRBV13 and TRBJ2-6, is AAGVIQSPRHLIKEKRETATLKCYPIPRHDTVYWYQQGPGQDPQFLISFYEKMQSDKGSIPDRFSAQQFSDYHSELNMSSLELGDSALYFCASSLATGGGGANVLTFGAGSRLTVL.